These 24 T cell receptor beta chains were sequenced from one sample in a study of cytomegalovirus exposure and HLA in healthy donors. The study ran its PCR with 60 Vbeta and 13 Jbeta primers. The repertoire was sequenced with immunoSEQ multiplex PCR; TCRdb's copy has only in-frame clones and lacks some. The table includes some 170,000 clones, around 81% detected once. Sequencing was performed on PBMCs. The receptors here all came from a woman aged 30 to 39 in good health and CMV-seronegative.

This rearrangement joins TRBV28 to TRBJ1-5, with D possibly matching TRBD1 (6 bases). Trimming removed 4 bases at V and 10 bases at J, with 20 bases between. Germline values: CDR1 MDHEN, CDR2 SYDVKM. This CDR3 contains 15 residues. CDR3 region: CASSSGGQLTIPQHF. The DNA of the CDR3 is TGTGCCAGCAGTTCGGGAGGACAGCTCACTATTCCCCAGCATTTT.

Only a few counts were recorded for this clone. V usage is TRBV30 and J usage is TRBJ1-5, with 7 bases matching TRBD1. The germline gives CDR1 GTSNPN, CDR2 SVGIG (reference sequence). The CDR3 spans 15 residues. The V gene end was trimmed by 0 bases and the J gene end by 6 bases; junction bases not matched to a gene: 8. In DNA form, the CDR3 reads TGTGCCTGGAGTGTAAGTAGGGGGCTTGGTCAGCCCCAGCATTTT. Translated, it gives CAWSVSRGLGQPQHF.

The rearrangement uses TRBV4-1 and TRBJ1-6; TRBD1 matches 7 bases. The ends lost 1 base at V and 9 bases at J; junction bases unmatched: 3. Germline V gene data show CDR1 as MGHRA and CDR2 as YSYEKL. The CDR3 extends over 14 amino acids. The CDR3 loop reads CASSQVTGVSPLHF. The CDR3 DNA reads TGCGCCAGCAGCCAAGTCACAGGGGTTTCACCCCTCCACTTT.

The CDR3 spells CASSMHSQGIYGYTF. For the CDR3, the DNA is TGTGCCAGCAGTATGCACTCCCAGGGTATCTATGGCTACACCTTC. The rearrangement links TRBV28 to TRBJ1-2; TRBD1 is a possible D gene (5 bases). Germline-derived CDR1 and CDR2 are MDHEN and SYDVKM. The V end lost 5 bases, the J end lost 4 bases, and 17 bases lay between the germline ends. The CDR3 is made up of 15 amino acids.

This chain links TRBV9 with TRBJ2-5; weak D call: TRBD1 (5 bases). The CDR3 loop spans 15 amino acids. Germline CDR1 SGDLS, CDR2 YYNGEE. V dropped 6 bases and J dropped 3 bases, with 18 bases sitting between them. CDR3: CASTKEGAHEETQYF. The DNA of the CDR3 is TGTGCCAGCACGAAGGAAGGGGCGCACGAAGAGACCCAGTACTTC. The full variable domain, its missing parts supplied by reference TRBV9 and TRBJ2-5, is DSGVTQTPKHLITATGQRVTLRCSPRSGDLSVYWYQQSLDQGLQFLIQYYNGEERAKGNILERFSAQQFPDLHSELNLSSLELGDSALYFCASTKEGAHEETQYFGPGTRLLVL.

This clone was detected a few times. The V gene is TRBV27, the J gene TRBJ2-1; the match to TRBD1 covers 12 bases. From germline, CDR1 is MNHEY and CDR2 SMNVEV (reference sequence). The CDR3 loop spans 15 amino acids. V gave up 5 bases and J gave up 5 bases; unmatched junction bases: 4. The CDR3 region has the DNA TGTGCCAGCAGTCACGGGACAGGGGGCCACAATGAGCAGTTCTTC. Translated: CASSHGTGGHNEQFF.

The chain couples TRBV4-1 to TRBJ2-7; 9 nucleotides agree with TRBD2. The germline V gene encodes CDR1 MGHRA and CDR2 YSYEKL. With V trimmed by 0 bases and J by 3 bases, 3 bases remained unmatched. CDR3 length: 15 residues. The CDR3 DNA sequence: TGCGCCAGCAGCCAAGAGAGCGGGAGGAGCTACGAGCAGTACTTC. This codes for CASSQESGRSYEQYF.

The gene calls are TRBV10-2 and TRBJ1-2; D is undetermined. CDR1 and CDR2 (germline): WSHSY, SAAADI. The germline V and J ends were trimmed by 6 bases and 5 bases, with 10 bases remaining between them. This CDR3 comprises 12 residues. The CDR3 nucleotides are TGCGCCAGCAGCTCGCAGTCGTATGGCTACACCTTC. Its translation: CASSSQSYGYTF.

CDR3 sequence (DNA): TGTGCCAGCAGCCCCCGACTAGCGCTAGAGACCCAGTACTTC. This gives the protein CASSPRLALETQYF. This chain connects TRBV9 to TRBJ2-5; 8 nucleotides align to TRBD2. V shed 4 bases and J 4 bases; nucleotides not matched to a gene: 6. CDR3 length: 14 residues. Looked up from germline, CDR1 is SGDLS and CDR2 is YYNGEE.

As to this clone: This CDR3 fails to terminate in the conserved phenylalanine or tryptophan, so it likely reflects a read error. The limits of the CDR3 on the DNA are not certain, so only TCRdb's listed CDR3 is given. The V and J genes are TRBV6-6 and TRBJ2-7; whether TRBD1, the table's D call, matches the DNA was not checked. The CDR3 is 14 residues long, counting both termini. Per the germline V gene, CDR1 is MNHNY and CDR2 is SVGAGI (reference sequence). CDR3 in amino acids: CASSYSMGLGQRCS.

J is TRBJ2-7 and V is TRBV11-2, with D tentatively TRBD1 (5 bases). The germline gives CDR1 SGHAT, CDR2 FQNNGV. The CDR3 covers 14 residues. Trimming took 5 bases from V and 5 from J, leaving 16 bases between them. CDR3 loop: CASSQIRVGDEQYF. The CDR3 DNA sequence: TGTGCCAGCAGCCAAATCAGGGTTGGGGACGAGCAGTACTTC.

The gene calls are TRBV14 and TRBJ1-3; D unresolved. V shed 0 bases and J shed 1 base, with 7 bases lying between them. Germline lookup yields CDR1 SGHDN and CDR2 FVKESK. This CDR3 is 15 amino acids long. CDR3 coding DNA: TGTGCCAGCAGCCAAGATTCCGGGTCTGGAAACACCATATATTTT. Translated: CASSQDSGSGNTIYF.

The chain uses TRBV19 and TRBJ2-2; D remains ambiguous. With 3 bases removed from V and 3 bases from J, the gap between germline ends came to 14 bases. CDR1 is LNHDA and CDR2 is SQIVND in the germline V gene (reference sequence). The CDR3 has 16 residues. The CDR3 DNA reads as TGTGCCAGTAGTATTACAGCTCACCGAGACACCGGGGAGCTGTTTTTT. This codes for CASSITAHRDTGELFF.

The V gene is TRBV4-3, the J gene TRBJ1-1; D is unclear. The CDR3 sequence is 14 residues long. Germline-derived CDR1 and CDR2 are LGHNA and YSLEER. V lost 3 bases and J lost 1, with 9 bases in between. Written as DNA, the CDR3 is TGCGCCAGCAGCCACCAACATCAGAACACTGAAGCTTTCTTT. Translation gives CASSHQHQNTEAFF.

V usage is TRBV5-4 and J usage is TRBJ2-3; D is undetermined. The CDR3 consists of 13 residues. Germline V gene sequence: CDR1 SGHNT, CDR2 YYREEE (reference sequence). Trimming took 3 bases from V and 3 from J, leaving 8 bases between them. The CDR3 DNA is TGTGCCAGCAGCTCTGCCGGTACAGATACGCAGTATTTT. Translating it yields CASSSAGTDTQYF.

The gene calls are TRBV5-1 and TRBJ2-3; 8 bases align to TRBD2. The CDR3 extends over 16 amino acids. Germline V lookup: CDR1 SGHRS, CDR2 YFSETQ. Trimming at V came to 0 bases and at J to 3 bases, leaving 6 bases not matched to a gene. CDR3 region: CASSLAAGTRTDTQYF. The CDR3 DNA is TGCGCCAGCAGCTTGGCCGCCGGGACTAGGACAGATACGCAGTATTTT.

J is TRBJ2-1 and V is TRBV29-1, with 9 nucleotides matching TRBD1. V was clipped by 3 bases and J by 6 bases; unmatched bases: 3. CDR1 and CDR2 (germline): SQVTM, ANQGSEA. The CDR3 is 13 residues long. This CDR3 is CSVDKQGANEQFF. The CDR3 coding sequence is TGCAGCGTTGACAAACAGGGGGCCAATGAGCAGTTCTTC.

This clone appeared a few times. The chain combines TRBV6-6 with TRBJ1-5; D is unclear. The germline gives CDR1 MNHNY, CDR2 SVGAGI (reference sequence). V was shortened by 2 bases and J by 4 bases, with 12 bases between the two germline ends. There are 15 residues in the CDR3. CDR3 nucleotides: TGTGCCAGCAGTTACGCTTATGCGGGGAATCAGCCCCAGCATTTT. It specifies CASSYAYAGNQPQHF.

V and J are TRBV28 and TRBJ1-2; TRBD1 agrees at 9 bases. Trimming removed 5 bases from V and 3 bases from J; junction bases left unmatched: 7. Germline V gene sequence: CDR1 MDHEN, CDR2 SYDVKM. The CDR3 runs 15 residues. CDR3 region: CASSTQGAGDYGYTF. The CDR3 nucleotides are TGTGCCAGCAGTACACAGGGGGCGGGAGACTATGGCTACACCTTC.

This rearrangement joins TRBV28 to TRBJ1-2, with D perhaps TRBD1 (5 bases). V was pared by 5 bases and J by 7 bases, with 17 bases between. Germline-derived CDR1 and CDR2 are MDHEN and SYDVKM. The CDR3 is 14 residues long. Written as DNA, the CDR3 is TGTGCCAGCAGTGTGGTTCAGGGAATTGGTGGCTACACCTTC. Its translation is CASSVVQGIGGYTF.

J is TRBJ2-4 and V is TRBV5-5; D may be TRBD1 (5 bases). CDR1 and CDR2 from the germline V gene are SGHKS and YYEKEE (reference sequence). The ends were cut back, 4 bases at V and 8 bases at J, with 19 bases in the middle. This CDR3 has 15 residues. CDR3 sequence: CASSAQVGQSDIQYF. As DNA, the CDR3 is TGTGCCAGCAGCGCTCAAGTAGGACAATCGGACATTCAGTACTTC.

The J gene is TRBJ1-5, the V gene TRBV6-5; 7 bases fit TRBD1. There are 15 residues in the CDR3. The germline CDR1 and CDR2 sequences are MNHEY and SVGAGI. V was clipped by 5 bases and J by 2 bases; unmatched bases: 6. The CDR3 bases are TGTGCCAGCAGTAGAGACAGGGCGGGCAATCAGCCCCAGCATTTT. Translation: CASSRDRAGNQPQHF.

The chain employs TRBV19 and TRBJ2-5, with 9 nucleotides matching TRBD1. The DNA end lines up better with TRBJ2-7; the J call may be wrong. Germline values: CDR1 LNHDA, CDR2 SQIVND (reference sequence). The CDR3 is 14 residues long. This chain's CDR3 is CASSNLGTGYEQYF. The DNA of the CDR3 is TGTGCCAGTAGTAACTTGGGGACAGGGTACGAGCAGTACTTC.

This CDR3 is CASSFSLGYNEQFF. DNA of the CDR3: TGTGCCAGCAGTTTTTCACTAGGTTACAATGAGCAGTTCTTC. The chain has TRBV27 and TRBJ2-1, with a weak D call TRBD2 (5 bases). The CDR3 sequence is 14 residues long. Germline values: CDR1 MNHEY, CDR2 SMNVEV (reference sequence). Trimming removed 3 bases from V and 4 bases from J, with 10 bases in between.